Presented here are 26 T cell receptor beta chains from one specimen sequenced in a study of technical replicates of blood from several donors. Repertoires were generated with immunoSEQ multiplex PCR, while TCRdb's copy carries only in-frame clones and drops some. The sample has under 95,000 clones, roughly 91% seen once. Sequences were obtained from T cells isolated from PBMCs. The source is a human donor in good health. Some clones in this sample may be carry-over from other donors' samples.

The V gene is TRBV10-3, the J gene TRBJ1-2; 9 nucleotides match TRBD1. This CDR3 has 13 residues. CDR1 is ENHRY, CDR2 SYGVKD, per germline. Trimming took 10 bases from V and 2 from J; bases not matched to a gene: 5. In DNA, the CDR3 is TGTGCCACCTGGGACAGGGCGAACTATGGCTACACCTTC. Its protein product is CATWDRANYGYTF.

The chain employs TRBV4-1 and TRBJ2-7; D is perhaps TRBD1 (6 bases). The CDR3 runs 15 residues. Trimming left V 1 base short and J 0 bases short, with 10 bases between. CDR1 is MGHRA and CDR2 is YSYEKL in the germline V gene. CDR3 sequence reads: CASSQGQASSYEQYF. The DNA of the CDR3 is TGCGCCAGCAGCCAAGGACAGGCTTCCTCCTACGAGCAGTACTTC.

The chain carries TRBV7-9 and TRBJ1-1, with D perhaps TRBD1 (6 bases). The length of the CDR3 is 15 residues. Germline values: CDR1 SEHNR, CDR2 FQNEAQ (reference sequence). The V end was cut by 2 bases, the J end by 3 bases, with 13 bases between. The CDR3 loop reads CASSLRGEGDTEAFF. CDR3 DNA sequence: TGTGCCAGCAGCTTAAGGGGAGAGGGGGACACTGAAGCTTTCTTT.

V gene TRBV7-9 combines with J gene TRBJ2-5, with D maybe TRBD2 (6 bases). Germline V gene data show CDR1 as SEHNR and CDR2 as FQNEAQ (reference sequence). Trimming removed 0 bases at V and 7 bases at J, with 18 bases between. The CDR3 spans 16 residues. In DNA form, the CDR3 reads TGTGCCAGCAGCTTAGCGATAATGGAGGGGTTAGGGACCCAGTACTTC. It translates to CASSLAIMEGLGTQYF. Full variable domain (remainder filled in from reference TRBV7-9 and TRBJ2-5): DTGVSQNPRHKITKRGQNVTFRCDPISEHNRLYWYRQTLGQGPEFLTYFQNEAQLEKSRLLSDRFSAERPKGSFSTLEIQRTEQGDSAMYLCASSLAIMEGLGTQYFGPGTRLLVL.

The chain employs TRBV5-1 and TRBJ1-2, with 8 bases lining up with TRBD1. Trimming took 2 bases from V and 7 from J; bases not matched to a gene: 10. Germline assignment: CDR1 SGHRS and CDR2 YFSETQ. CDR3 length equals 15 residues. This CDR3 reads CASSFTGGITGGYTF. The CDR3 region has the DNA TGCGCCAGCAGCTTTACAGGGGGAATTACCGGTGGCTACACCTTC.

The chain joins TRBV27 to TRBJ1-5; D not resolved. CDR3 length equals 14 residues. Trimming stripped 2 bases from V and 3 bases from J, with 8 bases between. In germline, CDR1 is MNHEY, CDR2 SMNVEV (reference sequence). The CDR3 here is CASSLSSANQPQHF. In DNA, the CDR3 is TGTGCCAGCAGTTTAAGCAGCGCCAATCAGCCCCAGCATTTT.

The rearrangement links TRBV5-6 to TRBJ1-1; perhaps TRBD1 as D (5 bases). CDR1 is SGHDT, CDR2 YYEEEE, per germline. V was clipped by 6 bases and J by 11 bases, with 20 bases between them. This CDR3 is built from 13 residues. The CDR3 is CASTSGTPRGAFF. DNA of the CDR3: TGTGCCAGCACCTCCGGGACTCCCAGAGGGGCTTTCTTT.

The chain carries TRBV19 and TRBJ1-5, with unresolved D. V was clipped by 7 bases and J by 7 bases, with 17 bases between them. Per the germline V gene, CDR1 is LNHDA and CDR2 is SQIVND (reference sequence). The CDR3 has 14 amino acids. The DNA of the CDR3 is TGTGCCAGTAATCTAAGGACTGGAGGCCAGCCCCAGCATTTT. It is translated as CASNLRTGGQPQHF.

CDR3 DNA: TGTGCCAGCGGGGGACAGGCCTATGGCTACACCTTC. Residues: CASGGQAYGYTF. The chain is built from TRBV7-9 and TRBJ1-2, with 8 bases identical to TRBD1. The CDR3 is 12 amino acids. Germline V gives CDR1 SEHNR, CDR2 FQNEAQ (reference sequence). V lost 8 bases, J lost 4 bases, and 3 bases stayed unmatched.

This clone was counted only a few times. The V call is TRBV4-1, the J call TRBJ1-3; D is perhaps TRBD1 (6 bases). The ends were cut back, 1 base at V and 2 bases at J, with 6 bases in the middle. The CDR3 covers 14 residues. Germline V CDR1 and CDR2: MGHRA, YSYEKL. As DNA, the CDR3 is TGCGCCAGCAGCCAAGGGACAGCTGGAAACACCATATATTTT. Its translation: CASSQGTAGNTIYF.

This sequence joins TRBV14 and TRBJ2-1; TRBD1 matches at 10 bases. After removal of 4 bases from V and 1 base from J, the junction contained 1 base not matched to a gene. Germline V gene lookup returns CDR1 SGHDN and CDR2 FVKESK. This CDR3 is 15 amino acids long. The CDR3 coding sequence is TGTGCCAGCAGCCTGGGACAGGGGTCCTACAATGAGCAGTTCTTC. As protein: CASSLGQGSYNEQFF.

The chain links TRBV6-6 to TRBJ2-1; no reliable D call. The CDR3 loop spans 14 amino acids. V dropped 6 bases and J dropped 0 bases, with 9 bases sitting between them. Germline CDR1 reads MNHNY; CDR2 reads SVGAGI (reference sequence). The CDR3 reads CASSLPPSYNEQFF. DNA of the CDR3: TGTGCCAGCAGCCTTCCTCCCTCCTACAATGAGCAGTTCTTC.

This chain uses TRBV18 with TRBJ2-7; 9 bases map to TRBD1. Trimming took 3 bases from V and 6 from J; bases not matched to a gene: 6. CDR1 and CDR2 (germline): KGHSH, LQKENI. The CDR3 loop spans 14 amino acids. As DNA, the CDR3 is TGTGCCAGCTCACCGGGACAGGGTCGGCGCGAGCAGTACTTC. This encodes CASSPGQGRREQYF.

V gene TRBV6-1 combines with J gene TRBJ1-5; perhaps TRBD1 as D (6 bases). Deletions cut 4 bases from V and 6 bases from J, with 13 bases between. This CDR3 has 14 amino acids. In germline, CDR1 is MNHNS, CDR2 SASEGT. The DNA of the CDR3 is TGTGCCAGCAGTGGGCAGGGGATCCCTCAGCCCCAGCATTTT. It translates to CASSGQGIPQPQHF.

V and J are TRBV25-1 and TRBJ1-1, with D hard to call. Germline CDR1 and CDR2: MGHDK and SYGVNS. V shed 0 bases and J shed 4 bases, with 9 bases lying between them. This CDR3 is 14 amino acids long. CDR3 amino acids: CASSEYSGFTEAFF. CDR3 nucleotides: TGTGCCAGCAGTGAATATTCGGGGTTCACTGAAGCTTTCTTT. Complete variable domain (other parts from reference TRBV25-1 and TRBJ1-1): EADIYQTPRYLVIGTGKKITLECSQTMGHDKMYWYQQDPGMELHLIHYSYGVNSTEKGDLSSESTVSRIRTEHFPLTLESARPSHTSQYLCASSEYSGFTEAFFGQGTRLTVV.

This rearrangement joins TRBV5-1 to TRBJ2-7, with 11 positions matching TRBD2. J lost 6 bases, V lost 4 bases, and 12 bases had no gene match. CDR3 length: 16 residues. The germline gives CDR1 SGHRS, CDR2 YFSETQ. The DNA for the CDR3 is TGCGCCAGCAGCCCCCTGACTAGCGGGGAAGGAAGCGAGCAGTACTTC. This encodes CASSPLTSGEGSEQYF.

Here the CDR3 DNA reads TGCGCCAGCAGCTTGCGGGGCGGGGATGAAAAACTGTTTTTT. Its translation: CASSLRGGDEKLFF. V is TRBV5-1 and J is TRBJ1-4; D may be TRBD1 (5 bases). This CDR3 is 14 amino acids long. Germline V CDR1 and CDR2: SGHRS, YFSETQ. Trimming took 1 base from V and 6 from J, leaving 10 bases between them.

The chain combines TRBV5-1 with TRBJ2-7; D is possibly TRBD1 (5 bases). This CDR3 contains 12 residues. V was trimmed by 5 bases and J by 6 bases, leaving 12 bases between them. The germline V gene has CDR1 SGHRS and CDR2 YFSETQ. In nucleotides, the CDR3 is TGCGCCAGCAGTCAGGGTTTTTCCGAGCAGTACTTC. Protein: CASSQGFSEQYF.

V and J are TRBV28 and TRBJ2-7; the match to TRBD2 covers 7 bases. The V gene end was trimmed by 7 bases and the J gene end by 2 bases; junction bases not matched to a gene: 8. The germline CDR1 and CDR2 sequences are MDHEN and SYDVKM. This CDR3 region has 14 residues. In DNA form, the CDR3 reads TGTGCCAGCATCTCGACCGGGACTACCTACGAGCAGTACTTC. Translating gives CASISTGTTYEQYF.

The chain uses TRBV18 and TRBJ1-5; unclear D gene. The V end was cut by 4 bases, the J end by 0 bases, with 13 bases between. The CDR3 totals 16 residues. Per germline, CDR1 KGHSH and CDR2 LQKENI. CDR3 nucleotide sequence: TGTGCCAGCTCACTTCAACCTGTCTATAGCAATCAGCCCCAGCATTTT. This translates into CASSLQPVYSNQPQHF.

The V gene is TRBV5-4, the J gene TRBJ1-4; D not resolved. With 0 bases removed from V and 2 bases from J, the gap between germline ends came to 14 bases. The germline CDR1 and CDR2 sequences are SGHNT and YYREEE (reference sequence). The CDR3 is 17 amino acids. The CDR3 nucleotides are TGTGCCAGCAGCTTGGGAGGCGTCGGGGTTACTAATGAAAAACTGTTTTTT. Residues: CASSLGGVGVTNEKLFF.

The chain is built from TRBV6-1 and TRBJ2-1, with TRBD2 identical over 11 bases. Germline V CDR1 and CDR2: MNHNS, SASEGT. Germline trimming cut 5 bases from V and 4 bases from J; bases unmatched to any gene: 4. The CDR3 has 15 amino acids. The DNA of the CDR3 is TGTGCCAGCAGTAATCTAGCGGGGGGATACAATGAGCAGTTCTTC. This sequence encodes CASSNLAGGYNEQFF.

J is TRBJ1-3 and V is TRBV5-4; a possible D gene is TRBD1 (5 bases). The V end lost 0 bases, the J end lost 4 bases, and 14 bases lay between the germline ends. Germline assignment: CDR1 SGHNT and CDR2 YYREEE (reference sequence). The CDR3 spans 16 residues. This CDR3 is CASSLDGRTIGNTIYF. In nucleotides, the CDR3 is TGTGCCAGCAGCTTGGATGGCAGGACAATAGGAAACACCATATATTTT.

The CDR3 is CASHDYPHDEQFF. CDR3 sequence (DNA): TGTGCCAGCCACGACTATCCCCACGATGAGCAGTTCTTC. The chain joins TRBV6-5 to TRBJ2-1; the D gene is possibly TRBD2 (5 bases). V was clipped by 8 bases and J by 8 bases, with 16 bases between them. The CDR3 consists of 13 residues. The germline CDR1 and CDR2 sequences are MNHEY and SVGAGI.

V gene TRBV7-6 combines with J gene TRBJ1-6; D gene unclear. The CDR3 is 14 residues long. Trimming removed 5 bases from V and 8 bases from J, with 13 bases in between. Per the germline V gene, CDR1 is SGHVS and CDR2 is FNYEAQ. The CDR3 region has the DNA TGTGCCAGCAGCCCACGGAGGGTCCATTCACCCCTCCACTTT. Encoded protein: CASSPRRVHSPLHF.

This chain joins TRBV30 and TRBJ2-7; a possible D gene is TRBD2 (6 bases). Between the trimmed V and J ends, which lost 1 base and 9 bases, there was a span of 10 bases. The CDR3 loop spans 11 amino acids. Germline V gene sequence: CDR1 GTSNPN, CDR2 SVGIG (reference sequence). The CDR3, as DNA: TGTGCCTGGAGTGGGGGGGTGGGGCAGTACTTC. Residues: CAWSGGVGQYF.